Shown below are 9 T cell receptor beta chains from a single sample sequenced in a study of beta chain features in type 1 diabetes. cDNA synthesis used the whole RNA isolate, giving expressed TCRB sequences. Clones were sequenced by immunoSEQ multiplex PCR, and TCRdb holds only the in-frame ones, with some missing. The table lists about 150,000 clones, approximately 12% of them singletons. Material: central memory CD4+ T cells from blood. Source of these receptors: a man younger than 35 in good health.

This clone was found a few times. The chain combines TRBV29-1 with TRBJ2-2, with 10 bases matching TRBD2. After removal of 0 bases from V and 2 bases from J, the junction contained 6 bases not matched to a gene. Germline CDR1 SQVTM, CDR2 ANQGSEA. This CDR3 contains 17 residues. The CDR3 DNA reads TGCAGCGTTGAAGATAGGGTAGCGGGAGGAAACACCGGGGAGCTGTTTTTT. It yields the protein CSVEDRVAGGNTGELFF.

The J gene is TRBJ2-5, the V gene TRBV9; D may be TRBD1 or TRBD2 (5 bases each). CDR1 is SGDLS and CDR2 is YYNGEE in the germline V gene. The CDR3 is 13 amino acids. The germline V and J ends were trimmed by 0 bases and 4 bases, with 7 bases remaining between them. The CDR3 loop reads CASSVAGTETQYF. The CDR3 DNA is TGTGCCAGCAGCGTAGCCGGGACAGAGACCCAGTACTTC.

Ten or more counts support this clone. J is TRBJ2-1 and V is TRBV7-2; D is perhaps TRBD2 (5 bases). The V gene lost 5 bases and the J gene lost 6 bases, with 17 bases spanning the gap. CDR3 length: 15 amino acids. Germline V gene sequence: CDR1 SGHTA, CDR2 FQGNSA. The CDR3 reads CASSDRERRSNEQFF. CDR3 bases: TGTGCCAGCAGCGACCGGGAAAGACGCAGCAATGAGCAGTTCTTC.

A few counts support this clone. This chain connects TRBV10-3 to TRBJ1-2; the D is unclear. The CDR3 is 14 residues long. The V end was cut by 6 bases, the J end by 4 bases, with 15 bases between. CDR1 ENHRY and CDR2 SYGVKD come from the germline V gene. CDR3: CAISPGPQPYGYTF. The CDR3 nucleotides are TGTGCCATCAGCCCTGGGCCCCAGCCCTATGGCTACACCTTC.

There are a few counts of this clone. This rearrangement joins TRBV6-5 to TRBJ1-3; D unclear. V dropped 2 bases and J dropped 11 bases, with 19 bases sitting between them. Germline assignment: CDR1 MNHEY and CDR2 SVGAGI. CDR3 length: 15 amino acids. Here the CDR3 DNA reads TGTGCCAGCAGTTACACTTCCGGGAGAAAGTCGCCCATATATTTT. It translates to CASSYTSGRKSPIYF.

There are a few counts of this clone. The chain recombines TRBV6-5 with TRBJ1-1, with unresolved D. Trimming removed 5 bases from V and 0 bases from J, with 10 bases in between. Germline V gene lookup returns CDR1 MNHEY and CDR2 SVGAGI. The CDR3 extends over 14 amino acids. CDR3 protein: CASSEVNMNTEAFF. The CDR3 region has the DNA TGTGCCAGCAGTGAAGTCAACATGAACACTGAAGCTTTCTTT.

A few counts support this clone. The gene calls are TRBV27 and TRBJ1-1, with 7 positions matching TRBD1. The junction had 8 bases not matched to a gene; V was cut back by 5 bases and J by 2 bases. This CDR3 contains 15 residues. Germline V CDR1 and CDR2: MNHEY, SMNVEV (reference sequence). The CDR3: CASSRPGQLNTEAFF. The CDR3 DNA reads TGTGCCAGCAGTCGTCCGGGACAGTTAAACACTGAAGCTTTCTTT.

The chain links TRBV30 to TRBJ2-7; TRBD1 matches at 10 bases. The junction had 6 bases not matched to a gene; V was cut back by 4 bases and J by 6 bases. The CDR3 consists of 13 residues. Per germline, CDR1 GTSNPN and CDR2 SVGIG (reference sequence). Written as DNA, the CDR3 is TGTGCCTGGAACCGGGACAGGGGTATCGAGCAGTACTTC. As protein: CAWNRDRGIEQYF.

This clone was seen a few times. The chain links TRBV7-3 to TRBJ2-1; a possible D gene is TRBD2 (5 bases). Trimming left V 5 bases short and J 4 bases short, with 18 bases between. Germline V gene lookup returns CDR1 SGHTA and CDR2 FQGTGA. The CDR3 consists of 16 residues. The CDR3: CASSENSGKVYNEQFF. CDR3 coding DNA: TGTGCCAGCAGCGAAAACTCGGGGAAGGTTTACAATGAGCAGTTCTTC.